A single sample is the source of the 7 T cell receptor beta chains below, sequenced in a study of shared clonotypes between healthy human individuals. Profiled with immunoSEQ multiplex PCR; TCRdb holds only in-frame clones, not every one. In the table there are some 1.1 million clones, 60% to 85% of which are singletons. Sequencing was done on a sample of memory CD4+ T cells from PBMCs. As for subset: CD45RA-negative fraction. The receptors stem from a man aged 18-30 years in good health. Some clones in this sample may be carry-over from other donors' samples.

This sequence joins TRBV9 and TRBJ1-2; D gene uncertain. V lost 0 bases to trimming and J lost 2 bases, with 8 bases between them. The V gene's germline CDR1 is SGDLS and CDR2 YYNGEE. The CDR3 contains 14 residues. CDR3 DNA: TGTGCCAGCAGCGTAGACAACAGAAACTATGGCTACACCTTC. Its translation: CASSVDNRNYGYTF.

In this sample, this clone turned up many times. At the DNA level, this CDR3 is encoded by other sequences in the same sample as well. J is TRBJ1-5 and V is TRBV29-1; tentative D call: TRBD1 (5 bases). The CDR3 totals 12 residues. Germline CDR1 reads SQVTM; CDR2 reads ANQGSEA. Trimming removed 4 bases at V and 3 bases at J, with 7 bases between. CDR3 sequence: CSVGGINQPQHF. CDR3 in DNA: TGCAGCGTTGGGGGGATCAATCAGCCCCAGCATTTT.

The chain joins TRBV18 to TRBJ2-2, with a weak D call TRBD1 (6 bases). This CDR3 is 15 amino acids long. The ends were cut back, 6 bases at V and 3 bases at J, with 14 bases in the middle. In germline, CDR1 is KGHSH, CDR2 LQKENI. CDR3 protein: CASSDRTLDTGELFF. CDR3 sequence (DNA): TGTGCCAGCTCCGACAGGACCCTCGACACCGGGGAGCTGTTTTTT. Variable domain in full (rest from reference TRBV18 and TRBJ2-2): NAGVMQNPRHLVRRRGQEARLRCSPMKGHSHVYWYRQLPEEGLKFMVYLQKENIIDESGMPKERFSAEFPKEGPSILRIQQVVRGDSAAYFCASSDRTLDTGELFFGEGSRLTVL.

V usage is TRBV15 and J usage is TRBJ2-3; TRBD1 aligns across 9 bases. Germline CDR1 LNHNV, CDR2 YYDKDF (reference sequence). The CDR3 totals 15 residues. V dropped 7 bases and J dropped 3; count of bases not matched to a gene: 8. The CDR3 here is CATTSQGAMTDTQYF. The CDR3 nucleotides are TGTGCCACCACCTCACAGGGGGCTATGACAGATACGCAGTATTTT. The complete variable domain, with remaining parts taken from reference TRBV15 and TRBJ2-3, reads DAMVIQNPRYQVTQFGKPVTLSCSQTLNHNVMYWYQQKSSQAPKLLFHYYDKDFNNEADTPDNFQSRRPNTSFCFLDIRSPGLGDTAMYLCATTSQGAMTDTQYFGPGTRLTVL.

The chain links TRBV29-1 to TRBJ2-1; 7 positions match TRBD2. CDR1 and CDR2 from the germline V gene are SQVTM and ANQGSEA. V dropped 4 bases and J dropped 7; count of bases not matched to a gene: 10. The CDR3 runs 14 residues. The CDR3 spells CSVVGATRGNEQFF. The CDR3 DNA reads TGCAGCGTTGTGGGTGCAACGCGGGGGAATGAGCAGTTCTTC.

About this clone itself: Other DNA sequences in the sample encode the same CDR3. The CDR3 region has the DNA TGTGCCAGCTCACCTCTTGGAGGGAACACTGAAGCTTTCTTT. Protein: CASSPLGGNTEAFF. The rearrangement joins TRBV18 to TRBJ1-1; unclear D gene. The CDR3 sequence is 14 residues long. V lost 3 bases to trimming and J lost 1 base, with 9 bases between them. CDR1 and CDR2 (germline): KGHSH, LQKENI.

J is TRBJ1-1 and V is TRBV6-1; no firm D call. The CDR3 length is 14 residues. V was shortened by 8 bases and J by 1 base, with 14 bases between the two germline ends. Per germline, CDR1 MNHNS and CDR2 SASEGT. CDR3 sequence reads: CASSLPFRNTEAFF. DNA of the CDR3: TGTGCCAGCTCCCTACCCTTCCGGAACACTGAAGCTTTCTTT.